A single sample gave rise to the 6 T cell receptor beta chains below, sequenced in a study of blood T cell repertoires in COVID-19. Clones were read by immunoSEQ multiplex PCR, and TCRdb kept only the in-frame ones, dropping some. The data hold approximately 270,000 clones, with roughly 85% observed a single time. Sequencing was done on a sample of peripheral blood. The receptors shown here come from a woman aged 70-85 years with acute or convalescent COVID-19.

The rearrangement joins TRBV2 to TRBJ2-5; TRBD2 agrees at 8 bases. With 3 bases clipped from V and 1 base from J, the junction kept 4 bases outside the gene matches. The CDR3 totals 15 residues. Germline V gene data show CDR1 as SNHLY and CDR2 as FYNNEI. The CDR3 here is CASSDGGGPQETQYF. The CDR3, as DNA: TGTGCCAGCAGTGATGGCGGGGGGCCCCAAGAGACCCAGTACTTC. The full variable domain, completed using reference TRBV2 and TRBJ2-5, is EPEVTQTPSHQVTQMGQEVILRCVPISNHLYFYWYRQILGQKVEFLVSFYNNEISEKSEIFDDQFSVERPDGSNFTLKIRSTKLEDSAMYFCASSDGGGPQETQYFGPGTRLLVL.

CDR3 nucleotide sequence: TGTGCCAGTAGACCGGGATCGGACGATGGCAATCAGCCCCAGCATTTT. Translating gives CASRPGSDDGNQPQHF. The chain links TRBV19 to TRBJ1-5; D call uncertain. Deletions cut 6 bases from V and 2 bases from J, with 17 bases between. The CDR3 totals 16 residues. Germline V gene data show CDR1 as LNHDA and CDR2 as SQIVND (reference sequence). The variable domain in full, completed from reference TRBV19 and TRBJ1-5, reads DGGITQSPKYLFRKEGQNVTLSCEQNLNHDAMYWYRQDPGQGLRLIYYSQIVNDFQKGDIAEGYSVSREKKESFPLTVTSAQKNPTAFYLCASRPGSDDGNQPQHFGDGTRLSIL.

The CDR3 DNA reads as TGCGCCAGCAGCCAAGATTTCTTCCTGCAGTATTTT. Translation gives CASSQDFFLQYF. V gene TRBV4-1 combines with J gene TRBJ2-3; D call uncertain. The V and J ends lost 0 bases and 11 bases respectively, with 9 bases between them. The CDR3 runs 12 residues. Germline values: CDR1 MGHRA, CDR2 YSYEKL.

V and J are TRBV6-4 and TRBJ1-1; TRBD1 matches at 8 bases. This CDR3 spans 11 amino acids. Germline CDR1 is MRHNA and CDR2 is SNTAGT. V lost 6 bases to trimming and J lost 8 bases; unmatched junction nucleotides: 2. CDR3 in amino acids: CASSGQGEAFF. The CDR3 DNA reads TGTGCCAGCAGCGGACAGGGAGAAGCTTTCTTT.

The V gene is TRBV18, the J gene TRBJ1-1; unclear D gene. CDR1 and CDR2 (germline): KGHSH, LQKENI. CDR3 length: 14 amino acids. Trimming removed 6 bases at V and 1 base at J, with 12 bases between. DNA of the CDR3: TGTGCCAGCTCCCAGGACGGGAGGAACACTGAAGCTTTCTTT. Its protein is CASSQDGRNTEAFF.

The CDR3 spells CSASPGLRGSGELFF. The CDR3 bases are TGCAGTGCTAGTCCGGGACTACGTGGATCCGGGGAGCTGTTTTTT. This rearrangement joins TRBV20-1 to TRBJ2-2; 7 positions match TRBD2. The trim removed 3 bases at V and 6 bases at J, leaving 10 bases unmatched. The CDR3 loop spans 15 amino acids. CDR1 is DFQATT, CDR2 SNEGSKA, per germline (reference sequence).